The 6 T cell receptor beta chains presented below share a single source sample, sequenced in a study of regulatory T cells in long-lasting Graves disease. Construction of the TCR beta libraries employed iRepertoire HTBI primers in conjunction with Arm-PCR of CDR3 regions. MiXCR was run by TCRdb on the multiplex PCR reads, yielding one entry per CDR3 protein. Of 450,000 to 500,000 distinct CDR3 sequences listed, around 15% were seen once; the top ten hold 9% to 15%. Sample time point: newly diagnosed GD, antithyroid drugs for less than 3 months. Generation of the TCR library employed RNA extracted from PBMCs. Separately, the same data were catalogued under a study of T cells in Graves' hyperthyroidism and ophthalmopathy.

The specimen comprised peripheral blood mononuclear cells (PBMCs), sampled at new diagnosis, from a patient treated with antithyroid drugs. The origin of the receptors is a man aged 35 to 55 with Graves disease.

This clonotype was detected only a few times. The gene calls are TRBV5-5 and TRBJ2-4, with TRBD2 identical over 7 bases. The junction had 1 base not matched to a gene; V was cut back by 2 bases and J by 2 bases. The V gene's germline CDR1 is SGHKS and CDR2 YYEKEE (reference sequence). The CDR3 is made up of 14 amino acids. The CDR3 sequence: CASSLLATKNIQYF. The CDR3 region has the DNA TGTGCCAGCAGCTTACTAGCGACCAAAAACATTCAGTACTTC. The whole variable domain, filled in from reference TRBV5-5 and TRBJ2-4, reads DAGVTQSPTHLIKTRGQQVTLRCSPISGHKSVSWYQQVLGQGPQFIFQYYEKEERGRGNFPDRFSARQFPNYSSELNVNALLLGDSALYLCASSLLATKNIQYFGAGTRLSVL.

The chain links TRBV29-1 to TRBJ1-3; 8 nucleotides agree with TRBD1. J lost 4 bases, V lost 6 bases, and 5 bases had no gene match. The germline V gene has CDR1 SQVTM and CDR2 ANQGSEA. The CDR3 contains 13 residues. This CDR3 is CSVDDRGGNTIYF. The CDR3 nucleotides read TGCAGCGTCGACGACAGGGGCGGAAACACCATATATTTT.

In its sample, this clonotype was seen many times. This sequence joins TRBV7-2 and TRBJ2-1, with 13 bases aligning to TRBD2. Germline CDR1 is SGHTA and CDR2 is FQGNSA. Germline trimming cut 1 base from V and 14 bases from J; bases unmatched to any gene: 5. The CDR3 runs 14 residues. The CDR3, as DNA: TGTGCCAGCAGCTTAGGCGGGACTAGCGGGACGAAGTTCTTC. It encodes CASSLGGTSGTKFF.

The chain joins TRBV3-1 to TRBJ1-5, with 9 bases fitting TRBD1. This CDR3 has 19 amino acids. The trim removed 0 bases at V and 0 bases at J, leaving 9 bases unmatched. CDR1 and CDR2 from the germline V gene are LGHDT and YNNKEL (reference sequence). The CDR3 loop reads CASSQEGRDRDSSNQPQHF. For the CDR3, the DNA is TGTGCCAGCAGCCAAGAAGGCCGGGACAGGGACTCTAGCAATCAGCCCCAGCATTTT.

This clonotype showed up many times. The CDR3 reads CASVPRGQMYYGYTF. Written as DNA, the CDR3 is TGTGCCAGCGTACCACGGGGGCAGATGTACTATGGCTACACCTTC. V is TRBV6-1 and J is TRBJ1-2; D might be TRBD1 (6 bases). Germline V gene data show CDR1 as MNHNS and CDR2 as SASEGT. Trimming removed 8 bases at V and 3 bases at J, with 19 bases between. CDR3 length: 15 amino acids.

This clonotype was detected ten times or more. The chain combines TRBV6-2 or TRBV6-3 with TRBJ2-1; 11 bases are a match to TRBD2. This CDR3 is built from 17 residues. Trimming at V came to 4 bases and at J to 0 bases, leaving 5 bases not matched to a gene. Germline CDR1 and CDR2: MNHEY and SVGEGT. CDR3 in DNA: TGTGCCAGCAGTTGGGGACTAGCGGACAGCTCCTACAATGAGCAGTTCTTC. It encodes CASSWGLADSSYNEQFF.